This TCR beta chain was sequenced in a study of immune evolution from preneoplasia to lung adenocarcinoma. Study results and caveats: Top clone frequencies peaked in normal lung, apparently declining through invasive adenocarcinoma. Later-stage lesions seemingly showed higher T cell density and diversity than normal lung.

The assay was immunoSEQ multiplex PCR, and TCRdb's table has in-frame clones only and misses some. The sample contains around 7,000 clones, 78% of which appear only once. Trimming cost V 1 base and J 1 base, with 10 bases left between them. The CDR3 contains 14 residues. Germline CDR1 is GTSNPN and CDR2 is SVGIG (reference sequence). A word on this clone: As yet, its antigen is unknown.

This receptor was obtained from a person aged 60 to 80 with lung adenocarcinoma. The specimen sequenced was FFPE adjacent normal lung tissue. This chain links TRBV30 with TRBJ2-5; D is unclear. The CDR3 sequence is CAWSELLPQETQYF. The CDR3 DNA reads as TGTGCCTGGAGTGAACTCCTCCCCCAAGAGACCCAGTACTTC.